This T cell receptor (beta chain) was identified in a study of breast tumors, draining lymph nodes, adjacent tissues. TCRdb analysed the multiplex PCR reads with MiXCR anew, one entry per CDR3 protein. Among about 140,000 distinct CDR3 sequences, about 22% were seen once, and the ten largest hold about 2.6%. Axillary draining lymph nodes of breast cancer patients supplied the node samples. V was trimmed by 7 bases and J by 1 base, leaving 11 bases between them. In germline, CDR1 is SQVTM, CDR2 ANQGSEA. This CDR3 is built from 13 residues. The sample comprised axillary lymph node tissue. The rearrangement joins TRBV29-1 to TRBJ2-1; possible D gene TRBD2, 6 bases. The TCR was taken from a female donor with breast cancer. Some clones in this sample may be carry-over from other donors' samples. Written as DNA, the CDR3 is TGCAGCGCCTACGGGAGTTCCTACAATGAGCAGTTCTTC. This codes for CSAYGSSYNEQFF.